This T cell receptor (beta chain) was recorded in a study of T cell responses to AZD1222 COVID-19 vaccine. Study results and caveats: Across the whole spike, CD4 TCRs peaked at regions 160-218 and 743-854.

Measured with immunoSEQ multiplex PCR; TCRdb has only the in-frame clones, and not every one. The data show more than 85,000 clones, roughly 90% seen once. Points on this clone: Its antigen is currently unknown.

The source is an adult who received the AZD1222 COVID-19 vaccine. The material sequenced was peripheral blood, taken 28 days after the second AZD1222 dose.

CDR3 sequence reads: CASSLGPGGAGTEAFF. The CDR3 nucleotides are TGTGCCAGCAGTTTAGGCCCCGGGGGCGCAGGGACTGAAGCTTTCTTT. The rearrangement joins TRBV27 to TRBJ1-1; maybe TRBD1 (6 bases). CDR3 length: 16 residues. From germline, CDR1 is MNHEY and CDR2 SMNVEV (reference sequence). Trimming removed 2 bases at V and 5 bases at J, with 18 bases between.